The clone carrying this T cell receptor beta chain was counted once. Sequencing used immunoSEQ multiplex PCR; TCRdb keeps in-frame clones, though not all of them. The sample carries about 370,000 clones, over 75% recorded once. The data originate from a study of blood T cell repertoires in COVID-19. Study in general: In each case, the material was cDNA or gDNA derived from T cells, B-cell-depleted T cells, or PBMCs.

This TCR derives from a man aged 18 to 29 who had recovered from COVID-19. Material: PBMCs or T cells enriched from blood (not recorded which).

DNA of the CDR3: TGTGCCAGCAGTTATAAGGGGGCAGTCACTGAAGCTTTCTTT. This encodes CASSYKGAVTEAFF. The chain joins TRBV6-2 or TRBV6-3 to TRBJ1-1; 7 positions agree with TRBD1. J lost 4 bases, V lost 3 bases, and 5 bases had no gene match. Germline V gene data show CDR1 as MNHEY and CDR2 as SVGEGT. The CDR3 has 14 amino acids.